This T cell receptor (beta chain) was sequenced during a study of T cells after yellow fever vaccination. At the level of the study: Libraries from low-cell-number fractions were prepared with the SMART-Seq v4 Ultra Low Input RNA kit. Broader study findings: The presence of abundant clonotypes contaminating from the bulk population was possible in FACS-sorted repertoires. The CD4 compartment and the CD8 compartment contained a small share of clonotypes in common.

Germline lookup yields CDR1 SGHRS and CDR2 YFSETQ. V lost 0 bases and J lost 0, with 10 bases in between. CDR3 length: 15 residues. Conversion of TCR transcripts into cDNA relied on 5'RACE template switching, which added a universal primer site and UMIs. TCRdb re-called the 5' RACE reads with MiXCR, one entry per CDR3 protein. Of over 250,000 distinct CDR3 sequences listed, about 4% are singletons. This clonotype was observed a handful of times. The antigen is undetermined. This receptor was identified in a man younger than 35 who received the YFV17D yellow fever vaccine. The source was PBMCs, collected 5 days after the yellow fever booster vaccination. V gene TRBV5-1 combines with J gene TRBJ2-7; D is uncertain. The CDR3 DNA reads TGCGCCAGCAGCTTGGCGCCTACGGCCTCCTACGAGCAGTACTTC. It translates to CASSLAPTASYEQYF.